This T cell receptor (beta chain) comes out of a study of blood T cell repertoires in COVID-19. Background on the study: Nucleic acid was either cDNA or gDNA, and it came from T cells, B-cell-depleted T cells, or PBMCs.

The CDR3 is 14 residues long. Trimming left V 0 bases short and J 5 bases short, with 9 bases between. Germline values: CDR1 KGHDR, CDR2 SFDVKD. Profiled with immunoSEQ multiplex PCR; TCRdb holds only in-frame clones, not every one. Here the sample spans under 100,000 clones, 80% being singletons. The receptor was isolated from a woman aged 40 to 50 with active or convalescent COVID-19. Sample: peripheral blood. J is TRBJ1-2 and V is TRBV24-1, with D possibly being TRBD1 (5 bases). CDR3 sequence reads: CATSDLTRAYGYTF. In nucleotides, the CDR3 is TGTGCCACCAGTGATTTGACCAGGGCGTATGGCTACACCTTC.